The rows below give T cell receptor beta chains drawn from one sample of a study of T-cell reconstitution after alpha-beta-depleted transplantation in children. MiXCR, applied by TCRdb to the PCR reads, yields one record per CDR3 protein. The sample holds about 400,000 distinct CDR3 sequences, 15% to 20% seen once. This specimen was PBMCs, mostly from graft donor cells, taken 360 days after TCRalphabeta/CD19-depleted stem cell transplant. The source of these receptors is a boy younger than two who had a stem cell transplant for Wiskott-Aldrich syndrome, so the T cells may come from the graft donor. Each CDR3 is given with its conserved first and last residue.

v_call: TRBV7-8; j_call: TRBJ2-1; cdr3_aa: CASSLGVVEQFF
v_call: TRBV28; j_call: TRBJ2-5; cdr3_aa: CASSLSPAGQPYQETQYF
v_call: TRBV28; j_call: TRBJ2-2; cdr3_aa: CASSLVVRVYQGNTGELFF
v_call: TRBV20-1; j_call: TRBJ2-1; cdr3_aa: CSASWICGYNEQFF
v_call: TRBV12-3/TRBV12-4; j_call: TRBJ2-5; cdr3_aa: CASSLGGRPETQYF
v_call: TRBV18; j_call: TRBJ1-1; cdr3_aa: CASSPGSNTEAFF
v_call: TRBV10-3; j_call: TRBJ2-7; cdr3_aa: CAISEPRTSGNYEQYF
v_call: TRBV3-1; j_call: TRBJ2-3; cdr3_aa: CASSQRTARSTDTQYF
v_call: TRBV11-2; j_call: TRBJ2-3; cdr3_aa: CASSPQGWRGASTDTQYF
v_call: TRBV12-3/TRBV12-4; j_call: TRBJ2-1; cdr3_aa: CASSWGTSGNIEFF
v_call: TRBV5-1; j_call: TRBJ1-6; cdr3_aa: CASSLEDRGSSPLHF
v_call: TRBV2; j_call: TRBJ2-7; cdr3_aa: CASRRSGGLSYEQYF
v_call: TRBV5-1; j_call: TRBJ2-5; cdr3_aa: CASSLGSGTQETQYF
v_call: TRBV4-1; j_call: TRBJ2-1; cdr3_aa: CASSLTTLLYNEQFF
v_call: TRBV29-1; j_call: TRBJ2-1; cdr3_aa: CSVTSGRGYEQFF
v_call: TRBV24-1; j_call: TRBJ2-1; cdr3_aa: CATSDSWRHNEQFF
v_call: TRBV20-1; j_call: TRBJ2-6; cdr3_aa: CSARGPYSGANVLTF
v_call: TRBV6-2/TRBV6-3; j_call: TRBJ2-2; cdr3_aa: CASRRDNGELFF
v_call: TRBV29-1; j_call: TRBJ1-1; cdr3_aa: CSVVLLMVTEAFF
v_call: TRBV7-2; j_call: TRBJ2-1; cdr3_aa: CASSTGTSNYNEQFF
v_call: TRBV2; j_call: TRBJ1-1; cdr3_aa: CASYGQRRFRTEAFF
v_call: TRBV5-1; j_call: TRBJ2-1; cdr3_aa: CASSLKPGLTYNEQFF
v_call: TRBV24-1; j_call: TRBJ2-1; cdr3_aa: CATSDRLAGEGNEQFF
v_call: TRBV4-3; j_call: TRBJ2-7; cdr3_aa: CASSQDGGFSYEQYF
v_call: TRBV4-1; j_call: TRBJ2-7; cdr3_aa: CASSQMGPGTYYEQYF
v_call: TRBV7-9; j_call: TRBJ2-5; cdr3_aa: CASSRLGETQYF
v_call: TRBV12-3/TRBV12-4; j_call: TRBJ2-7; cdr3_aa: CASSFSGGTWEQYF
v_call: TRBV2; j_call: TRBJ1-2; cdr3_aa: CASNFDSFIYGYTF
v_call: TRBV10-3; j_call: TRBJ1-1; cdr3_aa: CAIRAGTGMMNTEAFF
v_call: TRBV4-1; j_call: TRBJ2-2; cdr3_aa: CASSQNPRTGTGELFF
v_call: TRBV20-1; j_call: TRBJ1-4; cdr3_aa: CSARRVASLREKLFF
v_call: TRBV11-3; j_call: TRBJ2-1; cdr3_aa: CASSLMRGTYNEQFF
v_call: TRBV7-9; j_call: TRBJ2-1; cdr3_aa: CASRWTGEGNEQFF
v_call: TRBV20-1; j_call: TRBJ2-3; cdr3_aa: CSAPAGRKPDTQYF
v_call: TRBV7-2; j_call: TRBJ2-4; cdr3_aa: CASSLFSGRSKNIQYF
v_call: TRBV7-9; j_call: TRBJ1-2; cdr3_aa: CASSSGTGNGYTF
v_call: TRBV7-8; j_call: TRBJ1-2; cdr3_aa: CASSLEGQRHTF
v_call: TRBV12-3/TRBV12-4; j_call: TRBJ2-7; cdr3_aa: CASSLRQFPPYEQYF
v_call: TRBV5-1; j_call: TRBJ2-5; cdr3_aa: CASSFGGASGTLGKETQYF
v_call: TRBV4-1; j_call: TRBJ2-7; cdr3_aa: CASSQAMGLPSMQYF
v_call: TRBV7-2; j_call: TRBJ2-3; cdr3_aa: CASSLRTSTDTQYF
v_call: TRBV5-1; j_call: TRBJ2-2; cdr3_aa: CASSPGLAGITGELFF
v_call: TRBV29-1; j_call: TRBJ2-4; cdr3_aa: CSVEEYPTGKNIQYF
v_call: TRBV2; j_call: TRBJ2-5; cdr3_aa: CASSEDRGLQETQYF
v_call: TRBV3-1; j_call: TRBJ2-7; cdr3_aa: CASSRVGKSSYEQYF
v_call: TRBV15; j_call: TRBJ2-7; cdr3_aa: CATSRGARNYEQYF
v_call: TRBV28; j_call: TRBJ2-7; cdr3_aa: CASSPTGASYYEQYF
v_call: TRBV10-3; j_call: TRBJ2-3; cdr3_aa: CAISELAGVSTDTQYF
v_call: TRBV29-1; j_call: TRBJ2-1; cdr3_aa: CSVDLSYNEQFF